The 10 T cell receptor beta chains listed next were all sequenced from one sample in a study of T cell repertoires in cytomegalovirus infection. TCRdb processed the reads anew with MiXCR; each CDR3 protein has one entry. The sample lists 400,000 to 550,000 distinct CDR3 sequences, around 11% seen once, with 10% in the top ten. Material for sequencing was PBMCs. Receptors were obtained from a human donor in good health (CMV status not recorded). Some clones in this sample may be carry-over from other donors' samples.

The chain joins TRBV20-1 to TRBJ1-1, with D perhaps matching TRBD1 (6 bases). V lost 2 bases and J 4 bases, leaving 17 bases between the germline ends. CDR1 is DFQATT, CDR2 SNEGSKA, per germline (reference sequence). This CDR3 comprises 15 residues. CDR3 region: CSARLGGRGSTEAFF. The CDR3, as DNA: TGCAGTGCTAGATTGGGGGGGCGCGGTTCCACTGAAGCTTTCTTT.

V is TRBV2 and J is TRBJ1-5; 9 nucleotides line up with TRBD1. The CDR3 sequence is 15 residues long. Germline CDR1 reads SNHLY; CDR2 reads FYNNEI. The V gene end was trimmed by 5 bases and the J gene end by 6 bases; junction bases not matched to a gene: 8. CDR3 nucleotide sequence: TGTGCCAGCAGTTTCGGACAGGGGCAGGGTCAGCCCCAGCATTTT. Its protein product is CASSFGQGQGQPQHF.

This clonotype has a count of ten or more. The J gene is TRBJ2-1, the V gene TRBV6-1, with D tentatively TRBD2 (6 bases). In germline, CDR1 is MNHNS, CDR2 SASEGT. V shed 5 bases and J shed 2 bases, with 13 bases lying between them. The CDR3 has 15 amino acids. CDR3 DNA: TGTGCCAGCAGTCTCCGGGAGAACCCCTACAATGAGCAGTTCTTC. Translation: CASSLRENPYNEQFF.

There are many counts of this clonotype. The CDR3 DNA is TGTGCCAGCAGCCCTAGCGGGGGCCGTTACAATGAGCAGTTCTTC. Its protein product is CASSPSGGRYNEQFF. The gene calls are TRBV12-3 or TRBV12-4 and TRBJ2-1, with 10 bases aligning to TRBD2. V lost 6 bases and J lost 4; bases outside the gene matches: 6. The CDR3 consists of 15 residues.

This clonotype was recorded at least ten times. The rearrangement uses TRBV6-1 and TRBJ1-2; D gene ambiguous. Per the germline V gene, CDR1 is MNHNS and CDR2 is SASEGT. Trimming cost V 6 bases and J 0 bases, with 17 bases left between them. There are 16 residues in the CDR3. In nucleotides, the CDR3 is TGTGCCAGCAGCGACGGACGGGGTCTTACTAACTATGGCTACACCTTC. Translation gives CASSDGRGLTNYGYTF.

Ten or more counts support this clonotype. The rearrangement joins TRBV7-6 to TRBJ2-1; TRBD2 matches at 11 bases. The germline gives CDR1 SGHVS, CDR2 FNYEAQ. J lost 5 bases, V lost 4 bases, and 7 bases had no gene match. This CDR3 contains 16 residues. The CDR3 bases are TGTGCCAGCAGCTCTCGCGGGACTAGCGGAAACAATGAGCAGTTCTTC. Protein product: CASSSRGTSGNNEQFF.

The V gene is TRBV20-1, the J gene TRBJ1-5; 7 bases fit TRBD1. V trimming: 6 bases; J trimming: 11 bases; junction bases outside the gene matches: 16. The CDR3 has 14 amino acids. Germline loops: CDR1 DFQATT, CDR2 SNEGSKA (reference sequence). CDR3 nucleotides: TGCAGTGCCATCCAAACAGGGGCCCGCGGGGCCCAGCATTTT. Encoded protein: CSAIQTGARGAQHF.

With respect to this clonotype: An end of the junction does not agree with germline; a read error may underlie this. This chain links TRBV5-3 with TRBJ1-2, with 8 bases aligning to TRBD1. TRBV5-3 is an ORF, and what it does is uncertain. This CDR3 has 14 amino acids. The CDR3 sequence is CASSSGQEYYGYTF. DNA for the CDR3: TGTGCCAGCAGCTCGGGACAGGAATACTATGGCTACACCTTC.

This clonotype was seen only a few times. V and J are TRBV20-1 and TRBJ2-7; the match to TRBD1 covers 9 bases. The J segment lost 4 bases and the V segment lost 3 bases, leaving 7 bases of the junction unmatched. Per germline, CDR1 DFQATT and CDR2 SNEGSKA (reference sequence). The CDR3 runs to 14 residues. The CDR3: CSASIPGQGYEQYF. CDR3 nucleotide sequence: TGCAGTGCTAGCATCCCGGGACAGGGTTACGAGCAGTACTTC.

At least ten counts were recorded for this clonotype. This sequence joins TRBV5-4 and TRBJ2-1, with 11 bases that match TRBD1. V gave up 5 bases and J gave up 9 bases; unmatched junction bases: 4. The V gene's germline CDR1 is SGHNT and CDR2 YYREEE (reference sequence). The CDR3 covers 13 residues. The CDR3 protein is CASSGQGAGEQFF. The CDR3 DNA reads TGTGCCAGCAGTGGACAGGGGGCGGGTGAGCAGTTCTTC.